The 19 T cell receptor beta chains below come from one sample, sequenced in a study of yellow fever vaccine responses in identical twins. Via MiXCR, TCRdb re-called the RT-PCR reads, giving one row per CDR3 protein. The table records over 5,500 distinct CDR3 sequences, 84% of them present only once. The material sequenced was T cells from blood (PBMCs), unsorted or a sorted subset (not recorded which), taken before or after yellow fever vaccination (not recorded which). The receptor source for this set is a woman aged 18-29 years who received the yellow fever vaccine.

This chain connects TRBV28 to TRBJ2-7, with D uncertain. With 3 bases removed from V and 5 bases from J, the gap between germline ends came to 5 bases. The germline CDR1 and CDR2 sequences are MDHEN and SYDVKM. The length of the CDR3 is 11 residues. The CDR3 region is CASSLVHEQYF. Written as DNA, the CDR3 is TGTGCCAGCAGTTTGGTCCACGAGCAGTACTTC.

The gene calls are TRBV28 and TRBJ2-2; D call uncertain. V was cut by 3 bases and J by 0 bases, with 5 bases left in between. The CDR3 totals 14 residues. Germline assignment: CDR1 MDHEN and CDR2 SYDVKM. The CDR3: CASSFRANTGELFF. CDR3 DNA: TGTGCCAGCAGTTTTAGGGCGAACACCGGGGAGCTGTTTTTT. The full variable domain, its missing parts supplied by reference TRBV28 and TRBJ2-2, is DVKVTQSSRYLVKRTGEKVFLECVQDMDHENMFWYRQDPGLGLRLIYFSYDVKMKEKGDIPEGYSVSREKKERFSLILESASTNQTSMYLCASSFRANTGELFFGEGSRLTVL.

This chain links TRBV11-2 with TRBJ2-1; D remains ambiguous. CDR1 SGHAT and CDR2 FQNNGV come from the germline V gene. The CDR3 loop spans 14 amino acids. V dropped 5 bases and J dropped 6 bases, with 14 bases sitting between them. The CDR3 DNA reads TGTGCCAGCAGCGCCTCACCCCTCTTCAATGAGCAGTTCTTC. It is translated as CASSASPLFNEQFF.

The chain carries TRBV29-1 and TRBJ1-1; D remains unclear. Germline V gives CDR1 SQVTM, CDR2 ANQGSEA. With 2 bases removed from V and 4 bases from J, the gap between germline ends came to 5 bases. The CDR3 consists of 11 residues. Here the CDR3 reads CSVEFATEAFF. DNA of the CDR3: TGCAGCGTTGAATTCGCCACTGAAGCTTTCTTT.

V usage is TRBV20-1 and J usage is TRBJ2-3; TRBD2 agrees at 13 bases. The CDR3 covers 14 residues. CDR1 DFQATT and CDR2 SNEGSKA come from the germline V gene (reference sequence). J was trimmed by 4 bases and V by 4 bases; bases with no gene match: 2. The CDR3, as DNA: TGCAGTGCTACTGGACTAGCGGGGGCAGATACGCAGTATTTT. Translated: CSATGLAGADTQYF.

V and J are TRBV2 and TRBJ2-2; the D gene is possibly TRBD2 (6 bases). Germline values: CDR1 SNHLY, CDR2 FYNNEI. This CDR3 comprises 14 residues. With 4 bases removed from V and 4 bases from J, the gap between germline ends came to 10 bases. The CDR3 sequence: CASSGGATTGELFF. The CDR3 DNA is TGTGCCAGCAGTGGCGGGGCGACCACCGGGGAGCTGTTTTTT.

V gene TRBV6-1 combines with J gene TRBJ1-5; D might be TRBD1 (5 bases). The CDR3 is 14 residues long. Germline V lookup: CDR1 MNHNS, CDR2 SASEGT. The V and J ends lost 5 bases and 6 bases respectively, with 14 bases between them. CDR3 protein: CASSLQGPSQPQHF. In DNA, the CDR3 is TGTGCCAGCAGTCTCCAGGGCCCGAGTCAGCCCCAGCATTTT.

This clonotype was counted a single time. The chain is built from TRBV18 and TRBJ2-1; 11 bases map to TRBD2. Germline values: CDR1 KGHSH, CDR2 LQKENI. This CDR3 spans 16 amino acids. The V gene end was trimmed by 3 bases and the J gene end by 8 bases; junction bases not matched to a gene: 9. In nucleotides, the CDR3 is TGTGCCAGCTCACCGACTGTAGCGGGAGGGCCCGATGAGCAGTTCTTC. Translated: CASSPTVAGGPDEQFF.

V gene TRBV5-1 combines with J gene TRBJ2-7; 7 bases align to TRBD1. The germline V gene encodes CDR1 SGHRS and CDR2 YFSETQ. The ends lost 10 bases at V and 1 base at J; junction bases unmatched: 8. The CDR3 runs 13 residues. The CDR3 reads CAEWTGPSYEQYF. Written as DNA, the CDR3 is TGCGCCGAATGGACAGGCCCATCCTACGAGCAGTACTTC.

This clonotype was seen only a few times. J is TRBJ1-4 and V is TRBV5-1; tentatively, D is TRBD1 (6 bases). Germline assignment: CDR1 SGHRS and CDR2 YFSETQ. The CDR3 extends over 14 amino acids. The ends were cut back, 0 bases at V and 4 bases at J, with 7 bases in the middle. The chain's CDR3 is CASSLEDSNEKLFF. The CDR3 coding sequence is TGCGCCAGCAGCTTGGAGGACAGTAATGAAAAACTGTTTTTT.

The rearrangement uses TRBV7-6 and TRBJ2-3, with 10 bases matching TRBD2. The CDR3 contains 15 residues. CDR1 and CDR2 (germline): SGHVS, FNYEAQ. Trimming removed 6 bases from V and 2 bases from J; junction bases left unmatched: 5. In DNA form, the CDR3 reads TGTGCCAGCAGGGGTAGCGGGAGGACCACAGATACGCAGTATTTT. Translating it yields CASRGSGRTTDTQYF.

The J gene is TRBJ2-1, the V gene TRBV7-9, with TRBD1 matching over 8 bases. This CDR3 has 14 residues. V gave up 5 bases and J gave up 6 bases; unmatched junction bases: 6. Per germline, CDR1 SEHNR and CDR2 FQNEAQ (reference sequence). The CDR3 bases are TGTGCCAGCAGCGACCGGGACAGGTTCAATGAGCAGTTCTTC. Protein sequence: CASSDRDRFNEQFF.

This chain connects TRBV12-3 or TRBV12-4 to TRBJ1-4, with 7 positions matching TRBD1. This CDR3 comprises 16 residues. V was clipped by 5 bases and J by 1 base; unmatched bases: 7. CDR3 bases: TGTGCCAGCAGTATCCTATCAGGGGGAACTAATGAAAAACTGTTTTTT. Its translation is CASSILSGGTNEKLFF.

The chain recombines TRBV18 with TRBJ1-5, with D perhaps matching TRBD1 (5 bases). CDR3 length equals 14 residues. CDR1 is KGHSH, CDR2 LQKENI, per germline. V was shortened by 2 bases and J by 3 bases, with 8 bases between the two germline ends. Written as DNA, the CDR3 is TGTGCCAGCTCACCAGCAGGGCCCAATCAGCCCCAGCATTTT. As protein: CASSPAGPNQPQHF.

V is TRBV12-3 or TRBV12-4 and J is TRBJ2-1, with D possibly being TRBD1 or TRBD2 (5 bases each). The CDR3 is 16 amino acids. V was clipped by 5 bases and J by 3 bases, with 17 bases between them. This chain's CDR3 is CASSPPGTGFYNEQFF. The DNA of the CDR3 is TGTGCCAGCAGTCCACCCGGGACGGGGTTCTACAATGAGCAGTTCTTC.

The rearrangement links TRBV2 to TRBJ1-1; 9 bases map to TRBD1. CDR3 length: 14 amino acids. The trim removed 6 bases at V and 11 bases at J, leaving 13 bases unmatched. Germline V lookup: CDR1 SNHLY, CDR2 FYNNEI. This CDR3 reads CASSLGQGRHYAFF. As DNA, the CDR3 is TGTGCCAGCAGCTTGGGACAGGGAAGACATTATGCTTTCTTT.

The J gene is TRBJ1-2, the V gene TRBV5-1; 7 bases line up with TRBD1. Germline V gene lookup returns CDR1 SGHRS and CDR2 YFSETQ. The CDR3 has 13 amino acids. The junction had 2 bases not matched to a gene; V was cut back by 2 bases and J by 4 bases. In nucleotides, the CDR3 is TGCGCCAGCAGCTTAGGGACAGTCTATGGCTACACCTTC. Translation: CASSLGTVYGYTF.

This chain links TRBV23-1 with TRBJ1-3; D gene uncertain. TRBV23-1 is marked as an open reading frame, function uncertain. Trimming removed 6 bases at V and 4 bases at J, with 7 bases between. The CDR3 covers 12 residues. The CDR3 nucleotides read TGCGCCAGCAGCCCTCAAGGAAACACCATATATTTT. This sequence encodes CASSPQGNTIYF.

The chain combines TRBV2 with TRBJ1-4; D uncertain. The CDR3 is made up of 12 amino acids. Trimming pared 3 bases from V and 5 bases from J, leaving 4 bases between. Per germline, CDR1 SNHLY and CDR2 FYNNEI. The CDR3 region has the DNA TGTGCCAGCAGTGACCTCAATGAAAAACTGTTTTTT. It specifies CASSDLNEKLFF.